These 19 T cell receptor beta chains were all obtained from the same sample, sequenced in a study of sequential checkpoint blockade in melanoma. Profiled with immunoSEQ multiplex PCR; TCRdb holds only in-frame clones, not every one. The data show fewer than 14,000 clones, 55% to 70% seen once. Specified treatment: randomized to nivolumab then ipilimumab (arm A) or the reverse (arm B). The sample was CD8+ T cells sorted from blood (inferred from file names), taken from a patient given nivolumab and ipilimumab in sequence. Receptor source: a human donor with melanoma.

CDR3 in amino acids: CASSYRLGQTYEQYF. The CDR3 nucleotides read TGTGCCAGCAGCTATCGACTGGGACAGACCTACGAGCAGTACTTC. The chain carries TRBV7-9 and TRBJ2-7, with 7 bases aligning to TRBD1. The CDR3 covers 15 residues. V lost 4 bases to trimming and J lost 2 bases; unmatched junction nucleotides: 8. Germline CDR1 is SEHNR and CDR2 is FQNEAQ (reference sequence).

This chain joins TRBV7-2 and TRBJ1-3; maybe TRBD1 (5 bases). Trimming removed 2 bases from V and 0 bases from J, with 17 bases in between. The CDR3 is made up of 18 amino acids. The germline V gene has CDR1 SGHTA and CDR2 FQGNSA. CDR3 protein: CASSLMGGFPYSGNTIYF. CDR3 coding DNA: TGTGCCAGCAGCTTAATGGGGGGGTTTCCCTACTCTGGAAACACCATATATTTT. The variable domain in full, completed from reference TRBV7-2 and TRBJ1-3, reads GAGVSQSPSNKVTEKGKDVELRCDPISGHTALYWYRQSLGQGLEFLIYFQGNSAPDKSGLPSDRFSAERTGGSVSTLTIQRTQQEDSAVYLCASSLMGGFPYSGNTIYFGEGSWLTVV.

This clone was detected only a few times. The chain is built from TRBV4-2 and TRBJ2-3, with 9 bases lining up with TRBD2. CDR1 LGHNA and CDR2 YNFKEQ come from the germline V gene. CDR3 length: 18 residues. V dropped 0 bases and J dropped 2; count of bases not matched to a gene: 9. The CDR3, as DNA: TGTGCCAGCAGCCAAGATGAATGGGCTAGCGGGGACACAGATACGCAGTATTTT. Translating it yields CASSQDEWASGDTDTQYF.

The gene calls are TRBV4-1 and TRBJ2-7; 8 nucleotides line up with TRBD1. There are 16 residues in the CDR3. In germline, CDR1 is MGHRA, CDR2 YSYEKL. J lost 2 bases, V lost 0 bases, and 6 bases had no gene match. CDR3 sequence (DNA): TGCGCCAGCAGCCAAGATGTCGGACAGGGTGCCTACGAGCAGTACTTC. Its translation: CASSQDVGQGAYEQYF.

The chain has TRBV5-4 and TRBJ2-1; TRBD2 matches at 7 bases. The germline gives CDR1 SGHNT, CDR2 YYREEE (reference sequence). The CDR3 loop spans 14 amino acids. J lost 8 bases, V lost 4 bases, and 9 bases had no gene match. The CDR3 protein is CASSPGWGGYEQFF. The CDR3 region has the DNA TGTGCCAGCAGCCCTGGGTGGGGGGGGTATGAGCAGTTCTTC.

V and J are TRBV4-1 and TRBJ2-2; a weak D match, TRBD2 (6 bases). The CDR3 length is 16 residues. The V gene lost 4 bases and the J gene lost 5 bases, with 17 bases spanning the gap. From germline, CDR1 is MGHRA and CDR2 YSYEKL. CDR3 sequence reads: CASSRSSAGRTGELFF. CDR3 nucleotides: TGCGCCAGCAGCCGGTCCTCAGCGGGTCGAACCGGGGAGCTGTTTTTT.

The chain has TRBV30 and TRBJ2-3; the match to TRBD2 covers 7 bases. V lost 2 bases and J lost 0; bases outside the gene matches: 5. Germline V lookup: CDR1 GTSNPN, CDR2 SVGIG (reference sequence). The CDR3 loop spans 15 amino acids. This CDR3 is CAWSSGTTSTDTQYF. CDR3 coding DNA: TGTGCCTGGAGTTCCGGGACTACCAGCACAGATACGCAGTATTTT.

The chain combines TRBV28 with TRBJ1-6, with D hard to call. Per germline, CDR1 MDHEN and CDR2 SYDVKM. Between the trimmed V and J ends, which lost 2 bases and 0 bases, there was a span of 11 bases. This CDR3 contains 17 residues. CDR3 nucleotides: TGTGCCAGCAGTTTACCGGCAGGCTACTCCTATAATTCACCCCTCCACTTT. It is translated as CASSLPAGYSYNSPLHF.

V gene TRBV2 combines with J gene TRBJ2-1; TRBD2 agrees at 8 bases. The V segment lost 3 bases and the J segment 10 bases; nucleotides outside the gene matches: 11. This CDR3 comprises 15 residues. Germline values: CDR1 SNHLY, CDR2 FYNNEI. This CDR3 is CASSDRSSGYREQFF. The CDR3 nucleotides read TGTGCCAGCAGTGACCGGTCTAGCGGGTACCGGGAGCAGTTCTTC.

This clone was detected only a few times. The chain recombines TRBV14 with TRBJ2-3; 7 bases are shared with TRBD1. Germline values: CDR1 SGHDN, CDR2 FVKESK. The CDR3 length is 15 residues. Trimming removed 4 bases from V and 3 bases from J; junction bases left unmatched: 7. The CDR3 nucleotides read TGTGCCAGCAGCCCCCGACCGACAGGGACAGATACGCAGTATTTT. It specifies CASSPRPTGTDTQYF. Full variable domain (remainder filled in from reference TRBV14 and TRBJ2-3): EAGVTQFPSHSVIEKGQTVTLRCDPISGHDNLYWYRRVMGKEIKFLLHFVKESKQDESGMPNNRFLAERTGGTYSTLKVQPAELEDSGVYFCASSPRPTGTDTQYFGPGTRLTVL.

This clone has just a few counts. The chain uses TRBV2 and TRBJ1-6, with 10 bases that match TRBD1. The CDR3 covers 14 residues. Germline V gene lookup returns CDR1 SNHLY and CDR2 FYNNEI. Trimming removed 6 bases from V and 7 bases from J; junction bases left unmatched: 3. The CDR3: CASRPGQGNSPLHF. The CDR3 region has the DNA TGTGCCAGCAGACCGGGACAGGGGAATTCACCCCTCCACTTT.

V gene TRBV10-1 combines with J gene TRBJ1-1; D is ambiguous. This CDR3 has 13 amino acids. V was trimmed by 3 bases and J by 4 bases, leaving 9 bases between them. The V gene's germline CDR1 is WNHNN and CDR2 SYGVQD (reference sequence). In DNA, the CDR3 is TGCGCCAGCAGTGATTTTGGAGGCACTGAAGCTTTCTTT. This encodes CASSDFGGTEAFF.

The V gene is TRBV29-1, the J gene TRBJ2-6; tentatively, D is TRBD1 (5 bases). The CDR3 extends over 14 amino acids. Germline V lookup: CDR1 SQVTM, CDR2 ANQGSEA. The germline V and J ends were trimmed by 6 bases and 2 bases, with 11 bases remaining between them. Here the CDR3 DNA reads TGCAGCGTCGAGGACAAACCTGGGGCCAACGTCCTGACTTTC. It translates to CSVEDKPGANVLTF.

V and J are TRBV9 and TRBJ1-5; 7 positions agree with TRBD1. CDR1 is SGDLS and CDR2 is YYNGEE in the germline V gene. The CDR3 runs 15 residues. V dropped 3 bases and J dropped 0; count of bases not matched to a gene: 3. Here the CDR3 reads CASSEGTASNQPQHF. In nucleotides, the CDR3 is TGTGCCAGCAGCGAAGGGACAGCTAGCAATCAGCCCCAGCATTTT.

J is TRBJ2-7 and V is TRBV27, with TRBD1 identical over 7 bases. Germline CDR1 is MNHEY and CDR2 is SMNVEV (reference sequence). V lost 6 bases to trimming and J lost 3 bases; unmatched junction nucleotides: 5. CDR3 length: 13 amino acids. The CDR3 protein is CASSGNRGYEQYF. CDR3 coding DNA: TGTGCCAGCAGCGGTAACAGGGGCTACGAGCAGTACTTC.

V is TRBV6-5 and J is TRBJ2-5; a weak D match, TRBD2 (6 bases). Near its end, the DNA agrees better with TRBJ2-7, so the J call may be wrong. The CDR3 has 13 residues. The germline gives CDR1 MNHEY, CDR2 SVGAGI. The DNA for the CDR3 is TGTGCCAGCAGTTACTCGGAGGGGTACGAGCAGTACTTC. It specifies CASSYSEGYEQYF.

The chain joins TRBV10-2 to TRBJ2-7; perhaps TRBD2 as D (7 bases). The V and J ends lost 7 bases and 5 bases respectively, with 15 bases between them. The CDR3 is 13 amino acids. Germline lookup yields CDR1 WSHSY and CDR2 SAAADI. This chain's CDR3 is CASTGGRVHEQYF. CDR3 bases: TGCGCCAGCACGGGGGGCAGGGTCCACGAGCAGTACTTC.

CDR3 amino acids: CASSLDGGPEAFF. CDR3 nucleotide sequence: TGTGCCAGCAGCCTCGACGGGGGGCCTGAAGCTTTCTTT. The V and J genes are TRBV28 and TRBJ1-1; TRBD1 might be the D (6 bases). With 6 bases removed from V and 6 bases from J, the gap between germline ends came to 14 bases. The germline CDR1 and CDR2 sequences are MDHEN and SYDVKM. The CDR3 extends over 13 amino acids.

The chain recombines TRBV30 with TRBJ1-4, with D possibly being TRBD1 (6 bases). The ends were cut back, 1 base at V and 8 bases at J, with 11 bases in the middle. CDR1 and CDR2 from the germline V gene are GTSNPN and SVGIG (reference sequence). This CDR3 is 13 amino acids long. CDR3 DNA sequence: TGTGCCTGGAGTGGCAGGGGTGAAGAAAAACTGTTTTTT. It is translated as CAWSGRGEEKLFF. Full variable domain (remainder filled in from reference TRBV30 and TRBJ1-4): SQTIHQWPATLVQPVGSPLSLECTVEGTSNPNLYWYRQAAGRGLQLLFYSVGIGQISSEVPQNLSASRPQDRQFILSSKKLLLSDSGFYLCAWSGRGEEKLFFGSGTQLSVL.